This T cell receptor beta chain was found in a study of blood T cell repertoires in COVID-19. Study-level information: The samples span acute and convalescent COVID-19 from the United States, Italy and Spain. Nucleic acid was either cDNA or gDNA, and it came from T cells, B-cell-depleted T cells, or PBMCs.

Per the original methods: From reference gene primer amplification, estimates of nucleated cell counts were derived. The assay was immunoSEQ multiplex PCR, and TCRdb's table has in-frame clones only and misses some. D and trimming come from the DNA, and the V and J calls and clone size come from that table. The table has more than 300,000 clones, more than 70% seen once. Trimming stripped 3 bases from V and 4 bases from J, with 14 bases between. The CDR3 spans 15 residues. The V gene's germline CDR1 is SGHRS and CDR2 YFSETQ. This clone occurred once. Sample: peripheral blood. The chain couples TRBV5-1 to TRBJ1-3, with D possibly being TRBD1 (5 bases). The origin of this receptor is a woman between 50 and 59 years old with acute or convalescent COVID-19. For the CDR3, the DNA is TGCGCCAGCAGCTGGGGGGTGATTGAAGGAAACACCATATATTTT. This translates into CASSWGVIEGNTIYF.